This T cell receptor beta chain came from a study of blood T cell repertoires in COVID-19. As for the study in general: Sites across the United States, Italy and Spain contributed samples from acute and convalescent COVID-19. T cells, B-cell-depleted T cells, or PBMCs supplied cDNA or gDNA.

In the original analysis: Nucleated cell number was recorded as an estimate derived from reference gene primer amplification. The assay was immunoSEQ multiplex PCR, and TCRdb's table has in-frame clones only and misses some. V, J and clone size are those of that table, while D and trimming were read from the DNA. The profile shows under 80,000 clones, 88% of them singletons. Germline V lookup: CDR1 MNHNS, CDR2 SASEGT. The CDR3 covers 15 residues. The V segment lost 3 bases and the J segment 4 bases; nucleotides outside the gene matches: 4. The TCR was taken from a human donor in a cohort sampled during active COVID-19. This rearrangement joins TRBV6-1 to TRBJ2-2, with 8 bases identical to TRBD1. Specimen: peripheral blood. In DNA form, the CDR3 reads TGTGCCAGCAGTGACACAGGGGGTCTCACCGGGGAGCTGTTTTTT. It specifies CASSDTGGLTGELFF.